This entry concerns a single T cell receptor (beta chain). Its antigen is unidentified. This sample stems from a study of cytomegalovirus exposure and HLA in healthy donors. Study-level points and caveats: At a 0.05 false discovery rate, a later analysis found around 15,000 TCR beta sequences to be associated with HLA alleles. An analysis was carried out later, and it reportedly showed fewer N-insertions in an Asian-associated ancestry cluster than the approximately 680-donor mean. Analyses of presence/absence relied on an assumption of roughly uniform sequencing depth across donors. Cytomegalovirus-associated status was assigned to approximately 160 TCR beta chains.

A multiplex PCR was run with 60 Vbeta primers and 13 Jbeta primers. Repertoires were generated with immunoSEQ multiplex PCR, while TCRdb's copy carries only in-frame clones and drops some. The table has some 96,000 clones, roughly three quarters seen once. This CDR3 is built from 13 residues. V lost 3 bases, J lost 12 bases, and 17 bases lay in between. CDR1 KGHSY and CDR2 FQNENV come from the germline V gene. This clonotype was obtained from a female donor in good health and CMV-seronegative. V usage is TRBV16 and J usage is TRBJ1-1; D remains unclear. The sequencing sample was made of PBMCs. The CDR3 is CASSQASLVFTFF. CDR3 DNA: TGTGCCAGCAGCCAGGCTTCCCTAGTCTTTACTTTCTTT.